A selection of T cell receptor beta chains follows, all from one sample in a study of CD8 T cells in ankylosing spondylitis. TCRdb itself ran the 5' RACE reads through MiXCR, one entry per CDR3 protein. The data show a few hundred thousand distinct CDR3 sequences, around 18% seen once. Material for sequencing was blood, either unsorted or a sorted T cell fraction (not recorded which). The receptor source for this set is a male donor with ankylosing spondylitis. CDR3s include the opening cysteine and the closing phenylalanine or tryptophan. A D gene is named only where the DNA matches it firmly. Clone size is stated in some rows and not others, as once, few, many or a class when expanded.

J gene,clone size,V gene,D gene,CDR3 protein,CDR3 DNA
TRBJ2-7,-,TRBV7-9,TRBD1,CASSSQQGIPYEQYF,TGTGCCAGCAGCTCTCAACAGGGGATCCCCTACGAGCAGTACTTC
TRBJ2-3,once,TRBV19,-,CASGTAYTDTQYF,TGTGCCAGCGGGACGGCTTACACAGATACGCAGTATTTT
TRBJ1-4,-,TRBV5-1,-,CASSLVGEANEKLFF,TGCGCCAGCAGCTTGGTGGGGGAGGCTAATGAAAAACTGTTTTTT
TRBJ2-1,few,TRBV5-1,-,CASSLALSRNEQFF,TGCGCCAGCAGCTTGGCCCTAAGTAGGAATGAGCAGTTCTTC
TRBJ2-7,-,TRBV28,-,CATLRGSEQYF,TGTGCCACCTTGAGAGGGTCCGAGCAGTACTTC
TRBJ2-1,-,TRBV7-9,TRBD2,CASSGLAGGLNEQFF,TGTGCCAGCAGCGGACTAGCGGGAGGGCTCAATGAGCAGTTCTTC
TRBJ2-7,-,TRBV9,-,CASSRAGWEASYEQYF,TGTGCCAGCAGCAGAGCGGGCTGGGAAGCATCCTACGAGCAGTACTTC
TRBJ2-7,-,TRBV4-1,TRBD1,CASSQGTGTWYEQYF,TGCGCCAGCAGCCAAGGGACAGGGACATGGTACGAGCAGTACTTC
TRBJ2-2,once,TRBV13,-,CASSHGSNTGELFF,TGTGCCAGCAGCCACGGATCGAACACCGGGGAGCTGTTTTTT
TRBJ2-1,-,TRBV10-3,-,CAISWSGGDNEQFF,TGTGCCATCAGTTGGAGCGGAGGGGACAATGAGCAGTTCTTC
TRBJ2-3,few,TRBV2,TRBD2,CASSWTSGSYTDTQYF,TGTGCCAGCAGTTGGACTAGCGGGAGTTACACAGATACGCAGTATTTT
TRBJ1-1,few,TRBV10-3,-,CAISDGGAEAFF,TGTGCCATCAGTGATGGCGGGGCTGAAGCTTTCTTT
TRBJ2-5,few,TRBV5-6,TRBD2,CASSYSGRAEETQYF,TGTGCCAGCAGTTATAGCGGGAGGGCCGAAGAGACCCAGTACTTC
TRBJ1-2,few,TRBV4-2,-,CASSQDATDIFDGYTF,TGTGCCAGCAGCCAAGATGCGACGGACATCTTCGATGGCTACACCTTC
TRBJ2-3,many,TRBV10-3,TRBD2,CAISESDLAVSTSTDTQYF,TGTGCCATCAGTGAGTCGGATCTAGCGGTTTCCACTAGCACAGATACGCAGTATTTT
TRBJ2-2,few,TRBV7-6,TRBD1,CASSLGDRQGTNTGELFF,TGTGCCAGCAGCTTAGGGGACCGACAGGGGACCAACACCGGGGAGCTGTTTTTT
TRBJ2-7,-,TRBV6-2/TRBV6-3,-,CASSYYGGTPYEQYF,TGTGCCAGCAGTTACTACGGCGGAACCCCCTACGAGCAGTACTTC
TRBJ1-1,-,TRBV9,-,CASSLLDGNTEAFF,TGTGCCAGCAGCTTACTGGACGGGAACACTGAAGCTTTCTTT
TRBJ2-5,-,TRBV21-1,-,CASHNLRGGQETQYF,TGTGCCAGCCACAACCTAAGGGGGGGACAAGAGACCCAGTACTTC
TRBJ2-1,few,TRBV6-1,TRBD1,CASRTGGPVNEQFF,TGTGCCAGCAGGACAGGGGGTCCGGTTAATGAGCAGTTCTTC
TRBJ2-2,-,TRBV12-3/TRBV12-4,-,CASTPGGLNTGELFF,TGTGCCAGCACTCCGGGGGGCCTGAACACCGGGGAGCTGTTTTTT
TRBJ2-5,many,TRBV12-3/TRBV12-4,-,CASSLTSGEGLMIF,TGTGCCAGCAGCTTGACATCCGGCGAGGGCTTAATGATTTTC
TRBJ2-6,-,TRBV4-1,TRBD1,CASSPPLGQGFFSGANVLTF,TGCGCCAGCAGCCCCCCCCTCGGACAGGGTTTCTTCTCTGGGGCCAACGTCCTGACTTTC
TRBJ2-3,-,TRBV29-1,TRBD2,CSVVGLAGGDTQYF,TGCAGCGTTGTGGGACTAGCGGGAGGAGATACGCAGTATTTT
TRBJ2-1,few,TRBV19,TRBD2,CASSILAGYNEQFF,TGTGCCAGTAGTATTTTAGCGGGATACAATGAGCAGTTCTTC
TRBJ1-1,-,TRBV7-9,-,CASSSTSGQNTEAFF,TGTGCCAGCAGCTCAACGTCGGGACAGAACACTGAAGCTTTCTTT
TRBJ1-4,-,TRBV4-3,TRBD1,CASSPDRVSNEKLFF,TGCGCCAGCAGCCCCGACAGGGTCTCTAATGAAAAACTGTTTTTT
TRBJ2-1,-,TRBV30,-,CAWSLGRHNEQFF,TGTGCCTGGAGTCTGGGGAGGCACAATGAGCAGTTCTTC
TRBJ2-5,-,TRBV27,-,CASSPQGDQETQYF,TGTGCCAGCAGTCCACAGGGAGACCAAGAGACCCAGTACTTC
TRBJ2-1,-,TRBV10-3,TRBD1,CAISESTTGGHEQFF,TGTGCCATCAGTGAGTCGACGACAGGGGGGCATGAGCAGTTCTTC
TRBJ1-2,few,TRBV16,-,CASSQEGNTPNYGYTF,TGTGCCAGCAGCCAAGAAGGGAACACCCCTAACTATGGCTACACCTTC
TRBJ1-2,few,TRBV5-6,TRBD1,CATLSYTGTALTTGYTF,TGTGCCACTCTATCCTACACCGGGACAGCGCTTACTACGGGATACACCTTC
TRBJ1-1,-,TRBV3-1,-,CASSQDFSTEAFF,TGTGCCAGCAGCCAAGACTTCAGCACTGAAGCTTTCTTT
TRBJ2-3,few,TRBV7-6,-,CASGYNRRTDTQYF,TGTGCCAGCGGATACAACAGAAGAACAGATACGCAGTATTTT
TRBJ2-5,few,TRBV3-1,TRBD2,CASSLGLAAWETQYF,TGTGCCAGCAGCCTAGGTCTAGCGGCTTGGGAGACCCAGTACTTC
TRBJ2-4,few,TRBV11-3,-,CASSPPMENIQYF,TGTGCCAGCAGCCCGCCAATGGAAAACATTCAGTACTTC
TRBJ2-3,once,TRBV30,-,CAWSYVRSTDTQYF,TGTGCCTGGTCTTACGTCAGGAGCACAGATACGCAGTATTTT
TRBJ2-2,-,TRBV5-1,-,CASSLRRDANTGELFF,TGCGCCAGCAGCTTGAGGCGAGACGCGAACACCGGGGAGCTGTTTTTT
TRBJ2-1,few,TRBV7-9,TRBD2,CASSYPGGGANEQFF,TGTGCCAGCAGCTACCCGGGCGGGGGGGCCAATGAGCAGTTCTTC
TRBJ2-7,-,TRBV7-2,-,CASSLYLGSSYEQYF,TGTGCCAGCAGCTTATACTTAGGGAGCTCCTACGAGCAGTACTTC
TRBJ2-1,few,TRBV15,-,CATSRGVEDEQFF,TGTGCCACCAGCAGAGGGGTGGAGGATGAGCAGTTCTTC
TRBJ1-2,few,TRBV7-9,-,CASSFSLVDYGYTF,TGTGCCAGCAGCTTTTCACTGGTCGACTATGGCTACACCTTC
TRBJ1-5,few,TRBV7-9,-,CASSDKDQPQHF,TGTGCCAGCTCCGACAAGGATCAGCCCCAGCATTTT
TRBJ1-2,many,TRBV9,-,CASSVGQNYGYTF,TGTGCCAGCAGCGTAGGGCAGAACTATGGCTACACCTTC
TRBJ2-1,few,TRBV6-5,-,CASSHSSYNEQFF,TGTGCCAGCAGTCACAGCTCCTACAATGAGCAGTTCTTC
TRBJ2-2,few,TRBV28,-,CASSKLGELFF,TGTGCCAGCAGTAAGCTGGGGGAGCTGTTTTTT
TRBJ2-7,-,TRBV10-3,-,CAISVQAPTREQYF,TGTGCCATCAGTGTGCAGGCGCCAACGAGGGAGCAGTACTTC
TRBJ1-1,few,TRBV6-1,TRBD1,CASSAQGAGGTEAFF,TGTGCCAGCAGCGCTCAGGGGGCTGGCGGCACTGAAGCTTTCTTT
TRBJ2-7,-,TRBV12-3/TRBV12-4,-,CASSSGWAGDEQYF,TGTGCCAGCAGTTCCGGGTGGGCTGGGGACGAGCAGTACTTC
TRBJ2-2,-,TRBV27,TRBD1,CASSWDRGPGGELFF,TGTGCCAGCAGTTGGGACAGGGGGCCCGGCGGGGAGCTGTTTTTT
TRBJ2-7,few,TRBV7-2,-,CASSLSAGTEQYF,TGTGCCAGCAGCTTAAGTGCCGGGACCGAGCAGTACTTC
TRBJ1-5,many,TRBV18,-,CASSLTGPNQPQHF,TGTGCCAGCTCACTTACAGGGCCAAATCAGCCCCAGCATTTT
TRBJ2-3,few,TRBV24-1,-,CATSDTLGRGTDTQYF,TGTGCCACCAGTGATACCTTAGGTCGGGGCACAGATACGCAGTATTTT
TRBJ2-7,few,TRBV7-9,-,CASSPEDRPSYEQYF,TGTGCCAGCAGCCCCGAAGACAGGCCCTCCTACGAGCAGTACTTC
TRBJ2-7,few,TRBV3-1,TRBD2,CASSQEVAGVLQQYF,TGTGCCAGCAGCCAAGAGGTAGCGGGAGTACTCCAGCAGTACTTC